Sequencing of this T cell receptor beta chain was carried out in a study of blood T cell repertoires in COVID-19. The method was immunoSEQ multiplex PCR; TCRdb's version includes in-frame clones alone and lacks a portion of them. Of around 300,000 clones listed, about 87% are singletons. V lost 4 bases and J lost 1; bases outside the gene matches: 8. Germline CDR1 is MNHEY and CDR2 is SMNVEV (reference sequence). The CDR3 is 16 amino acids. The sequenced sample was PBMCs or T cells enriched from blood (not recorded which). V is TRBV27 and J is TRBJ2-3; 7 bases map to TRBD2. The sequence derives from a woman aged 45-59 years who had recovered from COVID-19. The CDR3 DNA sequence: TGTGCCAGCAGTTCATCAGGGAGGGATCGCACAGATACGCAGTATTTT. It yields the protein CASSSSGRDRTDTQYF.